This T cell receptor beta chain is drawn from a study of blood T cell repertoires in COVID-19. At the level of the study: PBMCs, B-cell-depleted T cells, or T cells were the source of the cDNA or gDNA that made up the material.

Germline V CDR1 and CDR2: LNHDA, SQIVND (reference sequence). CDR3 size: 14 residues. The germline V and J ends were trimmed by 4 bases and 4 bases, with 11 bases remaining between them. This clone has just a few counts. In the original processing: Reference gene primer amplification yielded estimated nucleated cell counts. Profiled with immunoSEQ multiplex PCR; TCRdb holds only in-frame clones, not every one. The V and J calls and clone size were taken over from that table, and D and trimming were inferred from the DNA. The data hold 110,000 or so clones, with 70% to 80% observed a single time. The V call is TRBV19, the J call TRBJ2-1; D is possibly TRBD2 (6 bases). The clonotype originates from a man in his 70s with acute or convalescent COVID-19. The sequenced sample was peripheral blood. The CDR3 DNA sequence: TGTGCCAGTAGTAGAGGGGACTTATACAATGAGCAGTTCTTC. Translation gives CASSRGDLYNEQFF. Looking up the rest from reference TRBV19 and TRBJ2-1 gives the full variable domain: DGGITQSPKYLFRKEGQNVTLSCEQNLNHDAMYWYRQDPGQGLRLIYYSQIVNDFQKGDIAEGYSVSREKKESFPLTVTSAQKNPTAFYLCASSRGDLYNEQFFGPGTRLTVL.